This T cell receptor (beta chain) was documented in a study of cytomegalovirus exposure and HLA in healthy donors. The assay was immunoSEQ multiplex PCR, and TCRdb's table has in-frame clones only and misses some. The table lists more than 45,000 clones, nearly 90% of them singletons. Germline assignment: CDR1 SEHNR and CDR2 FQNEAQ (reference sequence). V dropped 5 bases and J dropped 7; count of bases not matched to a gene: 14. The CDR3 is 18 residues long. The receptor's source is a woman aged 18-29 years in good health and CMV-seronegative. This rearrangement joins TRBV7-9 to TRBJ2-1; 13 nucleotides align to TRBD2. What was sequenced was PBMCs. CDR3 nucleotides: TGTGCCAGCAGCCTTTCCGGACTAGCGGGGGCCTCAGGGAATGAGCAGTTCTTC. This gives the protein CASSLSGLAGASGNEQFF.